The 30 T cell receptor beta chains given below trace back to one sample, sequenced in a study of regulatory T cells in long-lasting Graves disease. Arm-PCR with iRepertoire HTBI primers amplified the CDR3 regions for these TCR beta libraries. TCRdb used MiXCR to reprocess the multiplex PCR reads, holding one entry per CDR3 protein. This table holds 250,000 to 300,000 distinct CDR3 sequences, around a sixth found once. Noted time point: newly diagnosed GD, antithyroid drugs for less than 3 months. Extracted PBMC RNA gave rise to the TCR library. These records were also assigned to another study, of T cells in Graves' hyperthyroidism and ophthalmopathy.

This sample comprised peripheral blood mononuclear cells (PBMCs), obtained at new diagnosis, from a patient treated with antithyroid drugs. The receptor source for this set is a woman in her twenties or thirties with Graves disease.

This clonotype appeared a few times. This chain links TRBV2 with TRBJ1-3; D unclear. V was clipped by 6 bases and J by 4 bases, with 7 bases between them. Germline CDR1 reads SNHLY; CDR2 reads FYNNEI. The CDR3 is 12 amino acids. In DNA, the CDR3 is TGTGCCAGCAGGGTGGGCGGAAACACCATATATTTT. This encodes CASRVGGNTIYF.

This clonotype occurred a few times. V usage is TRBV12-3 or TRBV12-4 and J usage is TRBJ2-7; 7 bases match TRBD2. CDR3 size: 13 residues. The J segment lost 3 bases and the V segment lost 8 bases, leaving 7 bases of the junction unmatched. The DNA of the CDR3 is TGTGCCAGCGGCCTGGGGAGGGACTACGAGCAGTACTTC. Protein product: CASGLGRDYEQYF.

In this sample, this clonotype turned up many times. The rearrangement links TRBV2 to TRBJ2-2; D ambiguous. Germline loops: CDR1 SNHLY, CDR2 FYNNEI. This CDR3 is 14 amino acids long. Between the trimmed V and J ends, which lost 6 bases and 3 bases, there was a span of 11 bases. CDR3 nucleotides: TGTGCCAGCAGCTCGACGAGCGACACCGGGGAGCTGTTTTTT. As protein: CASSSTSDTGELFF.

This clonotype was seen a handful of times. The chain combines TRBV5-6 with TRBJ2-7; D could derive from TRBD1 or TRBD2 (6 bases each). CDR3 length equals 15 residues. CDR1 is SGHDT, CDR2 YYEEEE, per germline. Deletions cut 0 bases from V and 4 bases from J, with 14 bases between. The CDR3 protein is CASSLGGQGRYEQYF. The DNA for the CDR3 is TGTGCCAGCAGCTTGGGGGGTCAGGGGAGGTACGAGCAGTACTTC.

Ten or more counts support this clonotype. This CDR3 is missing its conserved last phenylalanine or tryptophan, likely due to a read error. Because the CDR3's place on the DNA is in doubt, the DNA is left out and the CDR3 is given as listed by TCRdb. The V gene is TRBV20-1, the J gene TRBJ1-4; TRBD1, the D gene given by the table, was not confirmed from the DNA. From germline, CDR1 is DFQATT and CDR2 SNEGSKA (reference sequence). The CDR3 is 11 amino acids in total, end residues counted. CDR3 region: CSARNGDREYI.

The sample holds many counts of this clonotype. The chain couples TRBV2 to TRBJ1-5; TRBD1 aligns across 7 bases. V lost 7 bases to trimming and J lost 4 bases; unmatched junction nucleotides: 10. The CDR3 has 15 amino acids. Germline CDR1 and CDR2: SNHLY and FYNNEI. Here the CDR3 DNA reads TGTGCCAGCACCCCGGGACAGCCGGGGAATCAGCCCCAGCATTTT. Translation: CASTPGQPGNQPQHF.

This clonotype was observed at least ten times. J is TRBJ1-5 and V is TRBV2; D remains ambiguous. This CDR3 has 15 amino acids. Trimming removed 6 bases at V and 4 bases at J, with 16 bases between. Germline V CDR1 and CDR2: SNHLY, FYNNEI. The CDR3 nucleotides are TGTGCCAGCAGCCTTGAACATCAGGCAAATCAGCCCCAGCATTTT. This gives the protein CASSLEHQANQPQHF. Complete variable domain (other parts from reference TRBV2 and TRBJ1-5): EPEVTQTPSHQVTQMGQEVILRCVPISNHLYFYWYRQILGQKVEFLVSFYNNEISEKSEIFDDQFSVERPDGSNFTLKIRSTKLEDSAMYFCASSLEHQANQPQHFGDGTRLSIL.

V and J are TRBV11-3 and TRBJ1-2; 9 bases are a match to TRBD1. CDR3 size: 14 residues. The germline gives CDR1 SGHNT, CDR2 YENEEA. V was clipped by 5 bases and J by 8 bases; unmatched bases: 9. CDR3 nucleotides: TGTGCCAGCAGCCCGGGGACAGGGCTCCAGGGCTACACCTTC. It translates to CASSPGTGLQGYTF.

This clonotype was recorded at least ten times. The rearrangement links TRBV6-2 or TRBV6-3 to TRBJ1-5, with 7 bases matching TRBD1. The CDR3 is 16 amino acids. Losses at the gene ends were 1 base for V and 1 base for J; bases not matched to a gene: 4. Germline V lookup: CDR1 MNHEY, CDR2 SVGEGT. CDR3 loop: CASSYWGQRSNQPQHF. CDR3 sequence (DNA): TGTGCCAGCAGTTACTGGGGACAGAGAAGCAATCAGCCCCAGCATTTT.

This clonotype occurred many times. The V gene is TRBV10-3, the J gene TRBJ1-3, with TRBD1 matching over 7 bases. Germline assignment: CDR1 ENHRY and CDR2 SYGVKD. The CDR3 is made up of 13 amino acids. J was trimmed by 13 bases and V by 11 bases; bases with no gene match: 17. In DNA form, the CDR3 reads TGTGCCGTCCTTCCCGACAGGGCTCTGTCGATATATTTT. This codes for CAVLPDRALSIYF.

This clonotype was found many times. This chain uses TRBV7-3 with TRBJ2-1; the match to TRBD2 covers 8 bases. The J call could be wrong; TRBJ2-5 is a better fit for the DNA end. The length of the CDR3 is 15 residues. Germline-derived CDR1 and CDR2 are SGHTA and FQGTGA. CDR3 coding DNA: TGTGCCAGCAGCGCCCGGGGGGGGACCGAGGAGACCCAGTACTTC. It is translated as CASSARGGTEETQYF.

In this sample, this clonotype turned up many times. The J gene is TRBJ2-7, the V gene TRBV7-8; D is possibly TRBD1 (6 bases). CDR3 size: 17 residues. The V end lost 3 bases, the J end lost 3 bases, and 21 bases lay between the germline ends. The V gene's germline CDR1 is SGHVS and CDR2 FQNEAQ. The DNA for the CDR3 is TGTGCCAGCAGCTTGCATCCAGGGGTGGGTGAAAACTACGAGCAGTACTTC. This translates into CASSLHPGVGENYEQYF.

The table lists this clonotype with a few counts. The CDR3 DNA reads TGTGCCAGCAGCCCTCTTGGGCTAGCGGGGGGTAACAATGAGCAGTTCTTC. It is translated as CASSPLGLAGGNNEQFF. V is TRBV3-1 and J is TRBJ2-1; 11 bases match TRBD2. CDR1 and CDR2 from the germline V gene are LGHDT and YNNKEL (reference sequence). There are 17 residues in the CDR3. The V gene end was trimmed by 4 bases and the J gene end by 5 bases; junction bases not matched to a gene: 10.

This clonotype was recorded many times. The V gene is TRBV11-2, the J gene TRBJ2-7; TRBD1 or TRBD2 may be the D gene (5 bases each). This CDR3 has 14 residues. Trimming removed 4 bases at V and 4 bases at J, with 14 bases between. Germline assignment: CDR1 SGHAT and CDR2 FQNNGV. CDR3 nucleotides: TGTGCCAGCAGCTCGGTACGGGACGGGTACGAGCAGTACTTC. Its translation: CASSSVRDGYEQYF. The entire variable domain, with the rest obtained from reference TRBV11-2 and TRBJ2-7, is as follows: EAGVAQSPRYKIIEKRQSVAFWCNPISGHATLYWYQQILGQGPKLLIQFQNNGVVDDSQLPKDRFSAERLKGVDSTLKIQPAKLEDSAVYLCASSSVRDGYEQYFGPGTRLTVT.

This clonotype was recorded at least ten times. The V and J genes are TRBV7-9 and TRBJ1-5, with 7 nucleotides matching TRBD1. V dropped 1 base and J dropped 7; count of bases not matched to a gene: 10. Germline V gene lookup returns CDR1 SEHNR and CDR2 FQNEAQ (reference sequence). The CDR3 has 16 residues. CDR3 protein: CASSLDRGTGEQPQHF. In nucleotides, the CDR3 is TGTGCCAGCAGCTTAGATCGGGGTACAGGGGAACAGCCCCAGCATTTT.

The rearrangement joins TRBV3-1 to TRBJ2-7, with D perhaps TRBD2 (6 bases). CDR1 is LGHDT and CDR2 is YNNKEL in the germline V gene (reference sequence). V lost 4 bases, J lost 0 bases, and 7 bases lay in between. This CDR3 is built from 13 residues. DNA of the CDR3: TGTGCCAGCAGCCGGGACTTCTCCTACGAGCAGTACTTC. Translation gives CASSRDFSYEQYF.

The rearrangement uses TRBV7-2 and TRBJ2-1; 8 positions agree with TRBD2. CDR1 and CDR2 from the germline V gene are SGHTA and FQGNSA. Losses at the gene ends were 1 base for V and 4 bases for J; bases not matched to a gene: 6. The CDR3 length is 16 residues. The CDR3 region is CASSLDTSGRYNEQFF. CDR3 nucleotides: TGTGCCAGCAGCTTAGATACTAGCGGAAGGTACAATGAGCAGTTCTTC.

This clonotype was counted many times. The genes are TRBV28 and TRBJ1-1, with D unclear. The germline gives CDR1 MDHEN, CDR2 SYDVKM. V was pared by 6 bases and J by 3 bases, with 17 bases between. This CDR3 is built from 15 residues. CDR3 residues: CASRLQGGVYTEAFF. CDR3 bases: TGTGCCAGCAGGCTCCAAGGTGGGGTGTACACTGAAGCTTTCTTT.

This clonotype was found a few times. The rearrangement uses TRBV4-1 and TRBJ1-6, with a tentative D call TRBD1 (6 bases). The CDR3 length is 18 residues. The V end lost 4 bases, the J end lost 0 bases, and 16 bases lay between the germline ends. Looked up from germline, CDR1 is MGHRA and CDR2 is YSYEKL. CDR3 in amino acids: CASSRLSQGRSYNSPLHF. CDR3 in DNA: TGCGCCAGCAGCCGGCTTAGTCAGGGGCGCTCCTATAATTCACCCCTCCACTTT.

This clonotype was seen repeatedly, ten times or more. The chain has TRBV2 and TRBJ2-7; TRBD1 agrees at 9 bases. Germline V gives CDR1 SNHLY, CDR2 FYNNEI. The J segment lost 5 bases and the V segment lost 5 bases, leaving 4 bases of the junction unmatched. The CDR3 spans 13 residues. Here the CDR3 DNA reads TGTGCCAGCAGTCGGGGACAGGGAAACGAGCAGTACTTC. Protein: CASSRGQGNEQYF.

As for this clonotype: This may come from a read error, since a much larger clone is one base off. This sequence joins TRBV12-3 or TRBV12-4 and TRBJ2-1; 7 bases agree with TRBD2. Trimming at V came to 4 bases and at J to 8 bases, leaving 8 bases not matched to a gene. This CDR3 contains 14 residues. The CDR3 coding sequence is TGTGCCAGCAGTTCCCCGGGGGGACTCCATGAGCAGTTCTTC. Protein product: CASSSPGGLHEQFF.

The CDR3 DNA follows: TGTGCCAGCAGCTTAATATTTACGGACGCGAGCTCCTACGAGCAGTACTTC. Translating gives CASSLIFTDASSYEQYF. The gene calls are TRBV11-2 and TRBJ2-3; no definite D call. Judging by the DNA end, TRBJ2-7 fits better; the J call may be wrong. Germline assignment: CDR1 SGHAT and CDR2 FQNNGV. This CDR3 comprises 17 residues.

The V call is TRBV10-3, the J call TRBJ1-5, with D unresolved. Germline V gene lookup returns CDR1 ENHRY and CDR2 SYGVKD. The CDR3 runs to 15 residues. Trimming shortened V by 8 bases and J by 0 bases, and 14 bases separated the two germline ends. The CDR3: CAISPGPDSNQPQHF. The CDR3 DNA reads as TGTGCCATCTCACCCGGACCTGATAGCAATCAGCCCCAGCATTTT.

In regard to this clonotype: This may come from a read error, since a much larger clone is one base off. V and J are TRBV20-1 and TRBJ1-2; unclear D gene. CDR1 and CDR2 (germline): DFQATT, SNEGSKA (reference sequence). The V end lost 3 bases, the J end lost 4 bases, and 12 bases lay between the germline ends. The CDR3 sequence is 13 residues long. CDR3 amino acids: CSARPGSSYGYTF. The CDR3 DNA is TGCAGTGCTAGGCCGGGGTCTTCCTATGGCTACACCTTC.

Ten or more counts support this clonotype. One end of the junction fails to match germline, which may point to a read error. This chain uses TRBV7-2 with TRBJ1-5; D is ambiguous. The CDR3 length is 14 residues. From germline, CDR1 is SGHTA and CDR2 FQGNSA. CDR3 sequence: CASSHPAKNQPQHF. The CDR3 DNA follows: TGCGCCAGCAGCCACCCGGCAAAGAATCAGCCCCAGCATTTT.

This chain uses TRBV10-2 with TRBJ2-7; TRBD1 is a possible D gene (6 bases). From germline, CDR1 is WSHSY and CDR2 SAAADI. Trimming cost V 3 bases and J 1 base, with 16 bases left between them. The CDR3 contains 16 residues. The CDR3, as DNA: TGCGCCAGCAGTGATGAGGACAGACACTTTTCCTACGAGCAGTACTTC. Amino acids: CASSDEDRHFSYEQYF.

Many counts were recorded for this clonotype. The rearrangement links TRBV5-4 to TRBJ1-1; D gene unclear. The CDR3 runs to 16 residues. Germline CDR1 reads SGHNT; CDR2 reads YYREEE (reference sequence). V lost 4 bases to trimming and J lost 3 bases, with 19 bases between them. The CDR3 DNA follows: TGTGCCAGCAGCCCTATACCGAAAGGGTTGGACACTGAAGCTTTCTTT. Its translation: CASSPIPKGLDTEAFF.

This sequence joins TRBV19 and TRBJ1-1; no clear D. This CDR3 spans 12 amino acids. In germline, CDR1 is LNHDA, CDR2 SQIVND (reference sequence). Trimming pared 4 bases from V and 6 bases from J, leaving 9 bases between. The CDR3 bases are TGTGCCAGTAGTAAGTTCACGGCTGAAGCTTTCTTT. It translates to CASSKFTAEAFF.

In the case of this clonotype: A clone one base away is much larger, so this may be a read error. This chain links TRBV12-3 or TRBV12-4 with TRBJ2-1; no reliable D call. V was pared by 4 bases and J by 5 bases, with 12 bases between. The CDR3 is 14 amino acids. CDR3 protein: CASSYLSRNNEQFF. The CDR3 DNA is TGTGCCAGCAGTTACTTAAGCCGGAACAATGAGCAGTTCTTC.

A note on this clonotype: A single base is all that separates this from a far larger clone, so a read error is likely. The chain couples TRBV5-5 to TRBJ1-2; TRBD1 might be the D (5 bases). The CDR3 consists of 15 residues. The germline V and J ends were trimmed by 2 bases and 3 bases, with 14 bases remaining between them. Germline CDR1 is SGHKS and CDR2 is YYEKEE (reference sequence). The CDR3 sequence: CASSLAPGGDYGYTF. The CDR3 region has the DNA TGTGCCAGCAGCTTAGCGCCTGGAGGGGACTATGGCTACACCTTC. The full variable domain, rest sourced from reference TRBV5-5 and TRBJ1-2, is DAGVTQSPTHLIKTRGQQVTLRCSPISGHKSVSWYQQVLGQGPQFIFQYYEKEERGRGNFPDRFSARQFPNYSSELNVNALLLGDSALYLCASSLAPGGDYGYTFGSGTRLTVV.